The 27 T cell receptor beta chains in this list originate from one sample, sequenced in a study of T-cell memory formation after mild COVID-19. MiXCR, applied by TCRdb to the 5' RACE reads, yields one record per CDR3 protein. This sample has some 120,000 distinct CDR3 sequences; about a sixth occur once, and the top ten carry approximately 4.7%. The specimen sequenced was PBMCs or a T cell subset sorted from them (not recorded which). The receptors were gathered from a man aged 18 to 30 who had mild COVID-19 (a few samples of this study predate the infection). Cell type and time point are not known.

This clonotype was seen only a few times. This chain links TRBV6-5 with TRBJ2-2; D tentatively fits TRBD1 or TRBD2 (5 bases each). CDR1 is MNHEY and CDR2 is SVGAGI in the germline V gene. The CDR3 is 16 amino acids. V was pared by 0 bases and J by 2 bases, with 10 bases between. The DNA for the CDR3 is TGTGCCAGCAGTTACTCGGGACGGATAAACACCGGGGAGCTGTTTTTT. Protein sequence: CASSYSGRINTGELFF.

This clonotype was seen a few times. This chain uses TRBV11-2 with TRBJ2-3; TRBD1 might be the D (8 bases). Between the trimmed V and J ends, which lost 4 bases and 4 bases, there was a span of 15 bases. CDR1 is SGHAT and CDR2 is FQNNGV in the germline V gene. The CDR3 is 15 amino acids. CDR3 sequence: CASSSYRGRADTQYF. The DNA of the CDR3 is TGTGCCAGCAGCTCCTACAGGGGGAGGGCAGATACGCAGTATTTT.

The V gene is TRBV10-3, the J gene TRBJ2-5; perhaps TRBD1 as D (5 bases). Germline lookup yields CDR1 ENHRY and CDR2 SYGVKD. Deletions cut 6 bases from V and 1 base from J, with 6 bases between. This CDR3 has 12 residues. CDR3 coding DNA: TGTGCCATCAGGGGGCCCCAAGAGACCCAGTACTTC. This sequence encodes CAIRGPQETQYF.

This clonotype turned up a few times. The chain links TRBV20-1 to TRBJ2-3; 8 bases match TRBD2. This CDR3 region has 14 residues. The germline gives CDR1 DFQATT, CDR2 SNEGSKA (reference sequence). J lost 4 bases, V lost 0 bases, and 3 bases had no gene match. CDR3 loop: CSAREVSGADTQYF. The CDR3 DNA is TGCAGTGCTAGAGAGGTTAGCGGGGCAGATACGCAGTATTTT.

This clonotype was seen only a few times. This chain connects TRBV28 to TRBJ2-7, with D possibly matching TRBD1 (5 bases). The germline V and J ends were trimmed by 6 bases and 5 bases, with 23 bases remaining between them. This CDR3 has 16 amino acids. Per the germline V gene, CDR1 is MDHEN and CDR2 is SYDVKM. For the CDR3, the DNA is TGTGCCAGCAGCTCTCAGTCTTCTTGGACAAAGGACGAGCAGTACTTC. Amino acids: CASSSQSSWTKDEQYF.

The J gene is TRBJ1-2, the V gene TRBV10-2, with D hard to call. CDR3 length: 14 residues. Germline CDR1 reads WSHSY; CDR2 reads SAAADI. Trimming took 4 bases from V and 5 from J, leaving 14 bases between them. The CDR3 DNA is TGCGCCAGCAGTGCTGGATTAGATTGGTATGGCTACACCTTC. It codes for CASSAGLDWYGYTF.

This clonotype was seen a handful of times. The chain couples TRBV9 to TRBJ2-5; possible D gene TRBD2, 6 bases. Looked up from germline, CDR1 is SGDLS and CDR2 is YYNGEE. V lost 0 bases and J lost 5, with 14 bases in between. The CDR3 runs to 15 residues. The CDR3 sequence: CASSVAGASLETQYF. The CDR3 DNA is TGTGCCAGCAGCGTAGCGGGAGCTAGTCTGGAGACCCAGTACTTC.

This clonotype showed up just a few times. The chain combines TRBV3-1 with TRBJ1-6; D gene uncertain. Looked up from germline, CDR1 is LGHDT and CDR2 is YNNKEL (reference sequence). V was shortened by 9 bases and J by 0 bases, with 9 bases between the two germline ends. The CDR3 spans 14 residues. Written as DNA, the CDR3 is TGTGCCAGTGCGGGAAGCTCCTATAATTCACCCCTCCACTTT. Its protein product is CASAGSSYNSPLHF.

The chain employs TRBV5-1 and TRBJ2-7; 8 bases match TRBD1. The germline V gene has CDR1 SGHRS and CDR2 YFSETQ. The CDR3 is 15 amino acids. Trimming removed 0 bases from V and 3 bases from J; junction bases left unmatched: 5. The CDR3 region is CASSLGPGQVYEQYV. CDR3 bases: TGCGCCAGCAGCTTGGGACCGGGACAGGTCTACGAGCAGTACGTC.

This rearrangement joins TRBV15 to TRBJ1-4; a weak D match, TRBD1 (6 bases). CDR3 length: 15 amino acids. V gave up 1 base and J gave up 8 bases, with 14 bases separating them. The germline V gene has CDR1 LNHNV and CDR2 YYDKDF (reference sequence). CDR3 sequence: CATSRVAGAGEKLFF. The CDR3, as DNA: TGTGCCACCAGCAGAGTGGCGGGGGCGGGGGAAAAACTGTTTTTT.

This clonotype was detected many times. The genes are TRBV12-3 or TRBV12-4 and TRBJ2-2; D gene ambiguous. Between the trimmed V and J ends, which lost 2 bases and 0 bases, there was a span of 4 bases. This CDR3 comprises 14 residues. The CDR3 DNA reads as TGTGCCAGCAGTTTACTAGCGAACACCGGGGAGCTGTTTTTT. Translated, it gives CASSLLANTGELFF.

The V call is TRBV7-8, the J call TRBJ2-5, with 7 bases that match TRBD1. There are 17 residues in the CDR3. J was trimmed by 0 bases and V by 1 base; bases with no gene match: 8. Germline V gives CDR1 SGHVS, CDR2 FQNEAQ. Here the CDR3 reads CASSLEGAGIYQETQYF. The CDR3 nucleotides are TGTGCCAGCAGCTTAGAGGGGGCAGGGATATACCAAGAGACCCAGTACTTC.

The V and J genes are TRBV24-1 and TRBJ1-5; 11 bases agree with TRBD1. The V gene's germline CDR1 is KGHDR and CDR2 SFDVKD. This CDR3 is 16 amino acids long. J lost 4 bases, V lost 4 bases, and 5 bases had no gene match. CDR3 bases: TGTGCCACCAGTGACCCGGGACAGGGGGGAAATCAGCCCCAGCATTTT. Protein: CATSDPGQGGNQPQHF.

This clonotype was counted between two and nine times. V usage is TRBV18 and J usage is TRBJ2-1, with 9 bases that match TRBD1. Trimming at V came to 4 bases and at J to 7 bases, leaving 5 bases not matched to a gene. Germline CDR1 reads KGHSH; CDR2 reads LQKENI. CDR3 length: 14 residues. CDR3 amino acids: CASSRGTGRNEQFF. The CDR3 DNA reads as TGTGCCAGCTCACGGGGGACAGGGAGGAATGAGCAGTTCTTC. Based on the CDR3 plus reference TRBV18 and TRBJ2-1, the full variable domain is NAGVMQNPRHLVRRRGQEARLRCSPMKGHSHVYWYRQLPEEGLKFMVYLQKENIIDESGMPKERFSAEFPKEGPSILRIQQVVRGDSAAYFCASSRGTGRNEQFFGPGTRLTVL.

The chain carries TRBV7-2 and TRBJ1-4; D gene uncertain. V lost 0 bases and J lost 3, with 5 bases in between. Germline-derived CDR1 and CDR2 are SGHTA and FQGNSA. The CDR3 has 14 residues. The chain's CDR3 is CASSLAGANEKLFF. CDR3 coding DNA: TGTGCCAGCAGCTTAGCTGGAGCTAATGAAAAACTGTTTTTT.

The chain combines TRBV6-2 or TRBV6-3 with TRBJ2-3; 14 bases line up with TRBD2. Per germline, CDR1 MNHEY and CDR2 SVGEGT. V dropped 7 bases and J dropped 1; count of bases not matched to a gene: 7. This CDR3 spans 17 amino acids. The CDR3 loop reads CASNRLAGGPGTDTQYF. CDR3 nucleotides: TGTGCCAGCAACCGACTAGCGGGGGGGCCCGGCACAGATACGCAGTATTTT.

This clonotype was picked up many times. The chain uses TRBV20-1 and TRBJ2-5; TRBD1 aligns across 7 bases. Germline CDR1 is DFQATT and CDR2 is SNEGSKA (reference sequence). The CDR3 runs to 13 residues. With V trimmed by 6 bases and J by 5 bases, 9 bases remained unmatched. The CDR3 region is CSAINRGGETQYF. CDR3 bases: TGCAGTGCAATAAACAGGGGCGGCGAGACCCAGTACTTC.

This clonotype has only a few counts. The V call is TRBV5-1, the J call TRBJ2-1; 9 nucleotides agree with TRBD1. V lost 5 bases, J lost 7 bases, and 4 bases stayed unmatched. Germline values: CDR1 SGHRS, CDR2 YFSETQ. This CDR3 region has 13 residues. DNA for the CDR3: TGCGCCAGCAGTTCCGGGACAGGGAATGAGCAGTTCTTC. It translates to CASSSGTGNEQFF.

The chain has TRBV3-1 and TRBJ1-1, with D unresolved. Trimming stripped 2 bases from V and 1 base from J, with 5 bases between. The CDR3 has 13 residues. Looked up from germline, CDR1 is LGHDT and CDR2 is YNNKEL (reference sequence). CDR3 in amino acids: CASSQMRNTEAFF. The CDR3 bases are TGTGCCAGCAGCCAAATGCGGAACACTGAAGCTTTCTTT.

In this sample, this clonotype turned up a few times. V gene TRBV27 combines with J gene TRBJ2-2; D is unclear. V was shortened by 3 bases and J by 4 bases, with 3 bases between the two germline ends. The CDR3 length is 12 residues. Germline values: CDR1 MNHEY, CDR2 SMNVEV (reference sequence). The CDR3 protein is CASSFFTGELFF. The CDR3 DNA is TGTGCCAGCAGTTTTTTCACCGGGGAGCTGTTTTTT.

This chain links TRBV7-2 with TRBJ2-7; possibly TRBD2 for D (6 bases). The CDR3 is 13 residues long. Trimming took off 5 bases at V and 3 bases at J, with 11 bases between the two ends. Germline CDR1 and CDR2: SGHTA and FQGNSA. The CDR3 nucleotides are TGTGCCAGCAGCCCTTTGGGACTCTACGAGCAGTACTTC. It codes for CASSPLGLYEQYF. The whole variable domain, remainder taken from reference TRBV7-2 and TRBJ2-7, is GAGVSQSPSNKVTEKGKDVELRCDPISGHTALYWYRQSLGQGLEFLIYFQGNSAPDKSGLPSDRFSAERTGGSVSTLTIQRTQQEDSAVYLCASSPLGLYEQYFGPGTRLTVT.

This clonotype was seen a few times. The chain is built from TRBV12-3 or TRBV12-4 and TRBJ2-2, with no clear D. This CDR3 comprises 12 residues. V lost 5 bases and J 5 bases, leaving 6 bases between the germline ends. This CDR3 is CASSTQTGELFF. DNA of the CDR3: TGTGCCAGCAGTACTCAGACCGGGGAGCTGTTTTTT.

This clonotype was counted between two and nine times. This chain uses TRBV7-2 with TRBJ2-2, with 10 bases lining up with TRBD2. Germline loops: CDR1 SGHTA, CDR2 FQGNSA. Trimming at V came to 0 bases and at J to 3 bases, leaving 7 bases not matched to a gene. This CDR3 region has 18 residues. CDR3 sequence reads: CASSLASSSGGYTGELFF. The DNA of the CDR3 is TGTGCCAGCAGCTTAGCATCCTCTAGCGGGGGTTACACCGGGGAGCTGTTTTTT.

The chain employs TRBV5-1 and TRBJ2-3, with D maybe TRBD1 (5 bases). The germline CDR1 and CDR2 sequences are SGHRS and YFSETQ. Trimming shortened V by 4 bases and J by 0 bases, and 9 bases separated the two germline ends. This CDR3 contains 14 residues. Written as DNA, the CDR3 is TGCGCCAGCAGCCAGGGCAGGAGCACAGATACGCAGTATTTT. It is translated as CASSQGRSTDTQYF. The full variable domain, its missing parts supplied by reference TRBV5-1 and TRBJ2-3, is KAGVTQTPRYLIKTRGQQVTLSCSPISGHRSVSWYQQTPGQGLQFLFEYFSETQRNKGNFPGRFSGRQFSNSRSEMNVSTLELGDSALYLCASSQGRSTDTQYFGPGTRLTVL.

This clonotype appeared a few times. The DNA for the CDR3 is TGCGCCAGCAGCCGTCAGGGAACTGAAGCTTTCTTT. Residues: CASSRQGTEAFF. The chain links TRBV5-1 to TRBJ1-1; tentative D call: TRBD1 (5 bases). The germline gives CDR1 SGHRS, CDR2 YFSETQ. Trimming cost V 4 bases and J 5 bases, with 9 bases left between them. This CDR3 spans 12 amino acids.

This clonotype was picked up a small number of times. The rearrangement uses TRBV7-2 and TRBJ2-2, with D unresolved. Germline-derived CDR1 and CDR2 are SGHTA and FQGNSA. V was shortened by 5 bases and J by 4 bases, with 11 bases between the two germline ends. The CDR3 has 14 amino acids. CDR3 sequence: CASSLTWRTGELFF. The CDR3 DNA is TGTGCCAGCAGCCTGACCTGGCGCACCGGGGAGCTGTTTTTT.

The genes are TRBV5-1 and TRBJ2-1; TRBD2 agrees at 10 bases. Germline V gives CDR1 SGHRS, CDR2 YFSETQ. This CDR3 contains 15 residues. The V gene end was trimmed by 3 bases and the J gene end by 8 bases; junction bases not matched to a gene: 8. The CDR3 sequence is CASSSGSGGADEQFF. CDR3 bases: TGCGCCAGCAGCTCCGGCAGCGGGGGGGCCGATGAGCAGTTCTTC.